This is a list of T cell receptor beta chains from one sample in a study of blood T cell repertoires in COVID-19. Clones were read by immunoSEQ multiplex PCR, and TCRdb kept only the in-frame ones, dropping some. The top ten hold 5% to 7% of the sample, which has tens of thousands of clones, approximately 80% seen once. Sequencing used peripheral blood. The receptor source for this set is a man aged 50 to 59 with active COVID-19. The CDR3 runs from the conserved cysteine through the conserved F or W. The D gene is left open where the match is weak. Part of the rows lack a size; the others show once, few, many or a class for expanded clones.

v_call	clone_size	j_call	d_call	cdr3_aa	cdr3_nt
TRBV6-5	.	TRBJ2-5	TRBD2	CASTLLAGGTKTQYF	TGTGCCAGCACCCTACTAGCGGGGGGGACAAAGACCCAGTACTTC
TRBV11-3	.	TRBJ1-1	.	CASSLVGGRRKNTEAFF	TGTGCCAGCAGCTTAGTCGGGGGGCGTAGGAAGAACACTGAAGCTTTCTTT
TRBV6-2/TRBV6-3	.	TRBJ1-5	.	CASSYYRAARGQPQHF	TGTGCCAGCAGTTACTACCGGGCCGCCCGGGGTCAGCCCCAGCATTTT
TRBV28	.	TRBJ2-7	TRBD2	CASNVGSGRAYEQYF	TGTGCCAGCAACGTCGGTAGCGGGAGGGCCTACGAGCAGTACTTC
TRBV24-1	.	TRBJ2-2	.	CATRAGATGELFF	TGTGCCACCAGGGCAGGGGCCACCGGGGAGCTGTTTTTT
TRBV24-1	.	TRBJ2-2	.	CATSDLQATGELFF	TGTGCCACCAGTGATTTGCAAGCAACCGGGGAGCTGTTTTTT
TRBV24-1	.	TRBJ2-2	TRBD1	CATRGQGDTGELFF	TGTGCCACCAGGGGACAGGGGGACACCGGGGAGCTGTTTTTT
TRBV11-3	.	TRBJ2-1	TRBD1	CASSRTGTGGLNEQFF	TGTGCCAGCAGCCGGACCGGGACAGGGGGCTTGAATGAGCAGTTCTTC
TRBV10-3	.	TRBJ2-1	TRBD2	CAISSSLAGGHHEQFF	TGTGCCATCAGCTCCTCACTAGCGGGGGGCCATCATGAGCAGTTCTTC
TRBV19	.	TRBJ1-2	TRBD1	CASSAQGAGGYTF	TGTGCCAGTAGTGCACAGGGGGCTGGTGGCTACACCTTC
TRBV14	.	TRBJ2-5	TRBD2	CASSTLAGGSQETQYF	TGTGCCAGCAGCACACTAGCGGGGGGCTCGCAAGAGACCCAGTACTTC
TRBV28	.	TRBJ1-4	.	CASRIGGDSNEKLFF	TGTGCCAGCAGAATAGGGGGGGATTCGAATGAAAAACTGTTTTTT
TRBV27	.	TRBJ2-1	.	CASSFRTNYNEQFF	TGTGCCAGCAGTTTTAGGACAAACTACAATGAGCAGTTCTTC
TRBV9	.	TRBJ2-7	TRBD1	CASSVGTGGVWEQYF	TGTGCCAGCAGCGTAGGGACAGGGGGCGTTTGGGAGCAGTACTTC
TRBV6-2/TRBV6-3	.	TRBJ2-6	.	CASSYSGVNVLTF	TGTGCCAGCAGTTATTCAGGGGTCAACGTCCTGACTTTC
TRBV30	.	TRBJ2-3	TRBD1	CARGGERVTDTQYF	TGTGCCCGAGGGGGCGAAAGAGTGACAGATACGCAGTATTTT
TRBV18	.	TRBJ2-7	TRBD1	CASSPSRDRVYEQYF	TGTGCCAGCTCACCGTCCCGGGACAGGGTCTACGAGCAGTACTTC
TRBV12-3/TRBV12-4	.	TRBJ1-5	.	CASSRLRGPQHF	TGTGCCAGCTCTAGACTCCGAGGGCCCCAGCATTTT
TRBV24-1	.	TRBJ2-7	TRBD1	CATSDSGTDPYEQYF	TGTGCCACCAGTGACTCCGGGACAGACCCTTACGAGCAGTACTTC
TRBV25-1	once	TRBJ1-2	TRBD1	CASRPGQGARYGYTF	TGTGCCAGCAGGCCGGGACAGGGGGCGCGCTATGGCTACACCTTC
TRBV9	.	TRBJ2-5	TRBD2	CASSVSAGVIQETQYF	TGTGCCAGCAGCGTATCAGCGGGGGTAATCCAAGAGACCCAGTACTTC
TRBV5-1	.	TRBJ2-2	.	CASSLTRVKTGELFF	TGCGCCAGCAGCTTGACCAGGGTAAAGACCGGGGAGCTGTTTTTT
TRBV28	.	TRBJ2-7	TRBD2	CASSIRAGGNYEQYF	TGTGCCAGCAGTATCAGAGCGGGAGGAAACTACGAGCAGTACTTC
TRBV4-2	.	TRBJ2-7	TRBD1	CASSLWTGDEQYF	TGTGCCAGCAGCCTATGGACAGGGGACGAGCAGTACTTC
TRBV5-4	few	TRBJ2-5	.	CASSQFAPLVRSETQYF	TGTGCCAGCAGCCAATTCGCCCCCCTAGTAAGGAGTGAGACCCAGTACTTC
TRBV5-4	.	TRBJ2-3	.	CASLSDRIADTQYF	TGTGCCAGCCTCTCGGACAGAATCGCAGATACGCAGTATTTT
TRBV5-1	few	TRBJ2-5	TRBD1	CASSLARGPQETQYF	TGCGCCAGCAGCTTGGCCAGGGGGCCGCAAGAGACCCAGTACTTC
TRBV6-1	once	TRBJ1-2	.	CASSEALRGAHGTF	TGTGCCAGCAGTGAAGCGCTTCGAGGAGCCCACGGCACCTTC
TRBV6-1	.	TRBJ1-5	.	CASSGAFGSLSNQPQHF	TGTGCCAGCAGTGGCGCCTTCGGGAGCCTTAGCAATCAGCCCCAGCATTTT
TRBV5-5	.	TRBJ2-5	TRBD2	CASRVLGLAGETQYF	TGTGCCAGCAGGGTCCTGGGGCTAGCGGGAGAGACCCAGTACTTC
TRBV11-3	once	TRBJ2-3	TRBD2	CASSSGLAGGIDTQYF	TGTGCCAGCAGCTCTGGACTAGCGGGAGGGATAGATACGCAGTATTTT
TRBV5-4	.	TRBJ2-7	.	CASSLTGREQYF	TGTGCCAGCAGCTTGACGGGAAGAGAGCAGTACTTC
TRBV5-1	.	TRBJ1-2	.	CASSHSLPTNYGYTF	TGCGCCAGCAGCCACTCCCTTCCGACTAACTATGGCTACACCTTC
TRBV11-2	.	TRBJ1-2	.	CASSLEAYREYGYTF	TGTGCCAGCAGCTTAGAAGCGTACAGGGAATATGGCTACACCTTC
TRBV7-7	.	TRBJ2-1	TRBD2	CASSLGGSLIF	TGTGCCAGCAGCTTAGGCGGGAGTCTTATCTTC
TRBV5-8	.	TRBJ1-1	.	CASSLAPRTEAFF	TGTGCCAGCAGCTTGGCCCCTAGGACTGAAGCTTTCTTT
TRBV5-1	once	TRBJ2-2	TRBD1	CASSTGQGAPGELFF	TGCGCCAGCAGCACGGGACAGGGGGCGCCCGGGGAGCTGTTTTTT
TRBV5-1	.	TRBJ1-1	TRBD1	CASSFAGGIGEAFF	TGCGCCAGCAGCTTCGCAGGGGGGATCGGTGAAGCTTTCTTT
TRBV11-3	few	TRBJ1-6	TRBD1	CASSSGQGASPLHF	TGTGCCAGCAGCTCGGGACAGGGGGCCTCACCCCTCCACTTT
TRBV19	.	TRBJ1-6	.	CASSIDVNRARPLHF	TGTGCCAGTAGTATAGATGTAAATCGCGCCAGGCCCCTCCACTTT
TRBV12-3/TRBV12-4	.	TRBJ2-7	.	CASNVNGGEQYF	TGTGCCAGCAACGTCAACGGTGGCGAGCAGTACTTC
TRBV9	.	TRBJ2-7	.	CASSPWGRGNGEQYF	TGTGCCAGCAGCCCATGGGGTAGGGGAAATGGCGAGCAGTACTTC
TRBV19	.	TRBJ2-2	.	CASKQGRRTGELFF	TGTGCCAGTAAACAGGGTAGAAGAACCGGGGAGCTGTTTTTT
TRBV9	.	TRBJ2-5	TRBD2	CASSVASGGARETQYF	TGTGCCAGCAGCGTAGCTAGCGGGGGCGCTAGGGAGACCCAGTACTTC
TRBV24-1	once	TRBJ2-5	TRBD1	CATSEGQGAEETQYF	TGTGCCACCAGTGAGGGACAGGGGGCAGAAGAGACCCAGTACTTC
TRBV5-1	.	TRBJ1-6	.	CASSSISGSPLHF	TGCGCCAGCAGTTCGATATCGGGTTCACCCCTCCACTTT
TRBV7-8	few	TRBJ2-6	.	CASSPPFRDSGANVLTF	TGTGCCAGCAGCCCGCCGTTCAGGGACTCTGGGGCCAACGTCCTGACTTTC
TRBV28	once	TRBJ1-6	.	CASSLGNSPLHF	TGTGCCAGCAGTTTAGGCAATTCACCCCTCCACTTT
TRBV5-8	.	TRBJ2-7	.	CASSLGQIEQYF	TGTGCCAGCAGCTTGGGTCAGATAGAGCAGTACTTC
TRBV9	.	TRBJ1-2	TRBD1	CASSVSPTGGYGYTF	TGTGCCAGCAGCGTAAGCCCGACAGGGGGCTATGGCTACACCTTC
TRBV7-3	.	TRBJ2-3	.	CASSRYTEETQYF	TGTGCCAGCAGCCGCTACACGGAGGAGACGCAGTATTTT
TRBV19	.	TRBJ2-7	TRBD1	CASSMGTGTHEQYF	TGTGCCAGTAGTATGGGGACAGGGACCCACGAGCAGTACTTC
TRBV2	.	TRBJ2-1	.	CAGEERNEQFF	TGTGCCGGCGAGGAGCGGAATGAGCAGTTCTTC
TRBV7-2	.	TRBJ2-1	TRBD2	CASSSVAGSYNEQFF	TGTGCCAGCAGCTCAGTAGCGGGTTCCTACAATGAGCAGTTCTTC